These 25 T cell receptor beta chains were all obtained from the same sample, sequenced in a study of blood T cells in healthy people across ages. A second PCR, run for about 7 to 11 cycles, used a sample-barcoded 5' primer plus a J-beta primer mix. TCRdb reanalysed the 5' RACE reads using MiXCR and keeps one entry per CDR3 protein. The sample yields hundreds of thousands of distinct CDR3 sequences, around 28% seen once. The specimen sequenced was blood. Source of these receptors: a woman of 80 years or more in good health.

Of note for this clonotype: A read error may explain this, as a much larger clone is one base away. V gene TRBV20-1 combines with J gene TRBJ1-2; weak D call: TRBD1 (6 bases). This CDR3 comprises 13 residues. Trimming shortened V by 1 base and J by 7 bases, and 13 bases separated the two germline ends. Germline assignment: CDR1 DFQATT and CDR2 SNEGSKA (reference sequence). CDR3 region: CSARGQGWVGYTF. CDR3 DNA sequence: TGCAGTGCTAGAGGTCAGGGGTGGGTTGGCTACACCTTC.

Many counts were recorded for this clonotype. The chain carries TRBV7-2 and TRBJ1-1; D is uncertain. CDR1 and CDR2 (germline): SGHTA, FQGNSA. There are 15 residues in the CDR3. The V end was cut by 0 bases, the J end by 4 bases, with 12 bases between. As DNA, the CDR3 is TGTGCCAGCAGCTTAGCTGGTCTGGGGATCACTGAAGCTTTCTTT. Residues: CASSLAGLGITEAFF.

The chain links TRBV12-3 or TRBV12-4 to TRBJ2-3, with 13 positions matching TRBD2. V trimming: 6 bases; J trimming: 2 bases; junction bases outside the gene matches: 5. The CDR3 totals 16 residues. This CDR3 is CASRRTSGGPTDTQYF. DNA of the CDR3: TGTGCCAGCAGGCGGACTAGCGGGGGTCCCACAGATACGCAGTATTTT.

In its sample, this clonotype was seen many times. The chain links TRBV5-1 to TRBJ2-6; D is undetermined. CDR3 length: 16 residues. Germline values: CDR1 SGHRS, CDR2 YFSETQ. V lost 2 bases and J 0 bases, leaving 9 bases between the germline ends. The DNA for the CDR3 is TGCGCCAGCAGCTTACCTCAGAGCTCTGGGGCCAACGTCCTGACTTTC. This encodes CASSLPQSSGANVLTF. The full variable domain, its missing parts supplied by reference TRBV5-1 and TRBJ2-6, is KAGVTQTPRYLIKTRGQQVTLSCSPISGHRSVSWYQQTPGQGLQFLFEYFSETQRNKGNFPGRFSGRQFSNSRSEMNVSTLELGDSALYLCASSLPQSSGANVLTFGAGSRLTVL.

The chain recombines TRBV10-3 with TRBJ1-6; D is unclear. The V gene lost 2 bases and the J gene lost 7 bases, with 12 bases spanning the gap. Germline V lookup: CDR1 ENHRY, CDR2 SYGVKD. This CDR3 region has 15 residues. CDR3 protein: CAISERSRENSPLHF. The CDR3 DNA is TGTGCCATCAGTGAGCGAAGTAGGGAAAATTCACCCCTCCACTTT.

The chain couples TRBV7-9 to TRBJ2-7; D remains ambiguous. The V end lost 2 bases, the J end lost 4 bases, and 12 bases lay between the germline ends. Germline V lookup: CDR1 SEHNR, CDR2 FQNEAQ (reference sequence). The CDR3 is 14 amino acids. The CDR3 DNA reads TGTGCCAGCAGCTTATCATTAATTGGATACGAGCAGTACTTC. Residues: CASSLSLIGYEQYF.

This clonotype was detected once. A much larger clone lies a single base off, so this may be a read error. The chain joins TRBV7-9 to TRBJ2-7; 9 bases map to TRBD2. The CDR3 is 14 amino acids. In germline, CDR1 is SEHNR, CDR2 FQNEAQ (reference sequence). The ends lost 5 bases at V and 10 bases at J; junction bases unmatched: 12. CDR3 DNA sequence: TGTGCCAGCAGCCGACTAGCGGACCAAGAGGCCCAGTACTTC. It translates to CASSRLADQEAQYF.

In its sample, this clonotype was seen a few times. This chain uses TRBV5-4 with TRBJ2-5; D is perhaps TRBD2 (6 bases). The germline CDR1 and CDR2 sequences are SGHNT and YYREEE (reference sequence). V lost 4 bases and J lost 2, with 12 bases in between. This CDR3 comprises 14 residues. CDR3: CASSQGLTQETQYF. The CDR3 nucleotides read TGTGCCAGCAGCCAAGGACTAACTCAAGAGACCCAGTACTTC. The entire variable domain, with the rest obtained from reference TRBV5-4 and TRBJ2-5, is as follows: ETGVTQSPTHLIKTRGQQVTLRCSSQSGHNTVSWYQQALGQGPQFIFQYYREEENGRGNFPPRFSGLQFPNYSSELNVNALELDDSALYLCASSQGLTQETQYFGPGTRLLVL.

The rearrangement joins TRBV20-1 to TRBJ1-2, with D possibly matching TRBD1 (6 bases). The germline V gene encodes CDR1 DFQATT and CDR2 SNEGSKA (reference sequence). This CDR3 comprises 11 residues. The ends were cut back, 3 bases at V and 10 bases at J, with 12 bases in the middle. The CDR3 is CSARENRDYTF. CDR3 DNA: TGCAGTGCTAGGGAAAACAGGGACTACACCTTC.

To note about this clonotype: Given a much more abundant clone one base away, this may be a read error. The chain links TRBV5-1 to TRBJ1-2, with D tentatively TRBD1 (6 bases). The CDR3 has 14 amino acids. Germline V gene data show CDR1 as SGHRS and CDR2 as YFSETQ. CDR3 nucleotides: TGCGCCAACAGCCGTCCCGGACAGCTATATGGCTACACCTTC. It codes for CANSRPGQLYGYTF.

The chain couples TRBV28 to TRBJ1-1, with D uncertain. Between the trimmed V and J ends, which lost 5 bases and 8 bases, there was a span of 18 bases. CDR1 and CDR2 (germline): MDHEN, SYDVKM. This CDR3 region has 14 residues. In nucleotides, the CDR3 is TGTGCCAGCAGTCCCCGTAGAAGCAGCTCAGAAGCTTTCTTT. Protein product: CASSPRRSSSEAFF.

The rearrangement links TRBV28 to TRBJ1-2; 9 bases line up with TRBD1. CDR3 length: 17 residues. Germline V gene data show CDR1 as MDHEN and CDR2 as SYDVKM. After removal of 4 bases from V and 0 bases from J, the junction contained 9 bases not matched to a gene. CDR3 in amino acids: CASSSGQGPGANYGYTF. Written as DNA, the CDR3 is TGTGCCAGCAGTTCTGGACAGGGGCCGGGTGCTAACTATGGCTACACCTTC.

The chain combines TRBV24-1 with TRBJ1-1, with D possibly being TRBD1 (6 bases). Looked up from germline, CDR1 is KGHDR and CDR2 is SFDVKD. The CDR3 sequence is 13 residues long. The V and J ends lost 6 bases and 6 bases respectively, with 13 bases between them. The CDR3: CATSFSGDAEAFF. The CDR3 DNA sequence: TGTGCCACCAGTTTCTCAGGGGACGCTGAAGCTTTCTTT.

Ten or more counts support this clonotype. The chain employs TRBV19 and TRBJ2-4; D is possibly TRBD1 (5 bases). There are 14 residues in the CDR3. Germline assignment: CDR1 LNHDA and CDR2 SQIVND (reference sequence). V gave up 7 bases and J gave up 9 bases, with 19 bases separating them. The CDR3 nucleotides read TGTGCCAGTACGTCCGGACATCACCCCGGCATTCAGTACTTC. It translates to CASTSGHHPGIQYF. Supplemented by reference TRBV19 and TRBJ2-4, the full variable domain reads DGGITQSPKYLFRKEGQNVTLSCEQNLNHDAMYWYRQDPGQGLRLIYYSQIVNDFQKGDIAEGYSVSREKKESFPLTVTSAQKNPTAFYLCASTSGHHPGIQYFGAGTRLSVL.

This clonotype was seen repeatedly, ten times or more. The chain couples TRBV5-1 to TRBJ2-3; the match to TRBD1 covers 8 bases. Germline V CDR1 and CDR2: SGHRS, YFSETQ. CDR3 size: 14 residues. J was trimmed by 3 bases and V by 4 bases; bases with no gene match: 4. The CDR3 coding sequence is TGCGCCAGCAGCATAGGACAGGGAACAGATACGCAGTATTTT. Protein product: CASSIGQGTDTQYF.

This clonotype was counted at least ten times. The J gene is TRBJ2-7, the V gene TRBV27; 10 nucleotides line up with TRBD2. The CDR3 loop spans 14 amino acids. CDR1 is MNHEY, CDR2 SMNVEV, per germline (reference sequence). V was clipped by 3 bases and J by 9 bases; unmatched bases: 8. CDR3 DNA sequence: TGTGCCAGCAGTTTCGAGCGGGGGGGCGGTGGGCAGTACTTC. Protein product: CASSFERGGGGQYF.

The J gene is TRBJ2-1, the V gene TRBV5-6; 8 nucleotides match TRBD2. V shed 3 bases and J 0 bases; nucleotides not matched to a gene: 5. Germline assignment: CDR1 SGHDT and CDR2 YYEEEE. The CDR3 extends over 16 amino acids. CDR3 in DNA: TGTGCCAGCAGCTCACAGCGGGGGCTCTCCTACAATGAGCAGTTCTTC. Its protein is CASSSQRGLSYNEQFF.

This clonotype was picked up one time. A read error is possible here, since a much larger clone lies one base away. J is TRBJ1-1 and V is TRBV6-5; 7 nucleotides line up with TRBD1. The CDR3 loop spans 15 amino acids. In germline, CDR1 is MNHEY, CDR2 SVGAGI. CDR3: CTSRRQGGYNTEAFF. In DNA form, the CDR3 reads TGTACCAGCAGGAGACAGGGAGGATATAACACTGAAGCTTTCTTT.

This clonotype was counted only a few times. The rearrangement joins TRBV30 to TRBJ1-3; D not resolved. Germline V gene data show CDR1 as GTSNPN and CDR2 as SVGIG (reference sequence). CDR3 length: 16 amino acids. Trimming cost V 4 bases and J 0 bases, with 16 bases left between them. The CDR3 nucleotides are TGTGCCTGGACCAAAAAAGGATCCTTCTCTGGAAACACCATATATTTT. Its protein is CAWTKKGSFSGNTIYF. The entire variable domain, with the rest obtained from reference TRBV30 and TRBJ1-3, is as follows: SQTIHQWPATLVQPVGSPLSLECTVEGTSNPNLYWYRQAAGRGLQLLFYSVGIGQISSEVPQNLSASRPQDRQFILSSKKLLLSDSGFYLCAWTKKGSFSGNTIYFGEGSWLTVV.

This clonotype has ten or more counts. The chain has TRBV2 and TRBJ2-3, with D perhaps matching TRBD1 (5 bases). V was shortened by 10 bases and J by 2 bases, with 10 bases between the two germline ends. The CDR3 has 12 amino acids. Per germline, CDR1 SNHLY and CDR2 FYNNEI. Here the CDR3 DNA reads TGTGCCACACAGGAGACCACAGATACGCAGTATTTT. Amino acids: CATQETTDTQYF.

J is TRBJ1-2 and V is TRBV14; D is possibly TRBD1 (6 bases). Germline CDR1 reads SGHDN; CDR2 reads FVKESK. V was clipped by 2 bases and J by 4 bases, with 14 bases between them. This CDR3 is 15 amino acids long. In DNA form, the CDR3 reads TGTGCCAGCAGCCAACAAGCAGGGGTGACCTATGGCTACACCTTC. This translates into CASSQQAGVTYGYTF.

Regarding this clonotype: A much larger clone differs by one base, so this may be a read error. J is TRBJ2-7 and V is TRBV29-1; D is possibly TRBD1 or TRBD2 (5 bases each). V was cut by 7 bases and J by 12 bases, with 25 bases left in between. The CDR3 runs to 13 residues. Germline values: CDR1 SQVTM, CDR2 ANQGSEA. The CDR3 coding sequence is TGCAGCGCCTCAGGGACGAATCAAGAGACCCGGTACTTC. Its translation is CSASGTNQETRYF.

This clonotype was recorded at least ten times. The rearrangement links TRBV9 to TRBJ2-3, with a tentative D call TRBD2 (6 bases). Germline V lookup: CDR1 SGDLS, CDR2 YYNGEE. The V end was cut by 1 base, the J end by 0 bases, with 12 bases between. The length of the CDR3 is 16 residues. CDR3: CASSVRDFSSTDTQYF. CDR3 DNA: TGTGCCAGCAGCGTACGGGACTTTTCTAGCACAGATACGCAGTATTTT. The variable domain in full, completed from reference TRBV9 and TRBJ2-3, reads DSGVTQTPKHLITATGQRVTLRCSPRSGDLSVYWYQQSLDQGLQFLIQYYNGEERAKGNILERFSAQQFPDLHSELNLSSLELGDSALYFCASSVRDFSSTDTQYFGPGTRLTVL.

As for this clonotype: This could be a read error, since a much larger clone is one nucleotide away. The CDR3 ends on some other residue instead of the conserved phenylalanine or tryptophan, so this is likely a read error. The J gene is TRBJ2-5, the V gene TRBV7-2, with D perhaps matching TRBD1 (6 bases). The germline V gene has CDR1 SGHTA and CDR2 FQGNSA. The CDR3 is 14 residues long. V was clipped by 4 bases and J by 5 bases, with 14 bases between them. The CDR3 DNA follows: TGTGCCAGCAGCTCTTCCGGGACAACGGAGACCCAGTACTGC. Translating it yields CASSSSGTTETQYC.

The chain links TRBV20-1 to TRBJ2-1; tentatively, D is TRBD1 or TRBD2 (5 bases each). Germline loops: CDR1 DFQATT, CDR2 SNEGSKA (reference sequence). V lost 5 bases and J 10 bases, leaving 15 bases between the germline ends. This CDR3 is built from 12 residues. The CDR3 here is CSAEGWGTEQFF. In nucleotides, the CDR3 is TGCAGTGCTGAGGGTTGGGGGACCGAGCAGTTCTTC.